Described below is a single TCR beta chain sequence and its context. These data belong to a study of cytomegalovirus exposure and HLA in healthy donors. Sequencing was performed with immunoSEQ multiplex PCR; in TCRdb, only in-frame clones are kept and a portion is missing. The table includes 260,000 or so clones, about 92% detected once. The sequenced material came from PBMCs. This clonotype was obtained from a woman in her 30s in good health and CMV-seronegative.

The CDR3 DNA sequence: TGTGCCAGCAGCGCCAGACAGGGGAATGGCTACACCTTC. Its translation: CASSARQGNGYTF. This chain links TRBV9 with TRBJ1-2; TRBD1 agrees at 8 bases. Germline-derived CDR1 and CDR2 are SGDLS and YYNGEE. The CDR3 is 13 residues long. V shed 3 bases, J shed 6 bases, and the junction held 4 bases outside the gene matches.